What follows are 4 T cell receptor beta chains derived from one specimen sequenced in a study of CD8 T cells in ankylosing spondylitis. In TCRdb, the 5' RACE reads were re-called with MiXCR into one record per CDR3 protein. The table includes 200,000 or so distinct CDR3 sequences, under 15% detected once. Input material: blood, either unsorted or a sorted T cell fraction (not recorded which). Source of these receptors: a female donor with ankylosing spondylitis or in good health (not recorded which).

This clonotype has more than one count but fewer than ten. The CDR3 sequence is CATSSGWLHGGDRGYNEQFF. The CDR3 DNA reads as TGTGCCACCAGCAGTGGATGGTTGCATGGGGGGGATAGGGGGTACAATGAGCAGTTCTTC. This chain uses TRBV15 with TRBJ2-1; tentative D call: TRBD2 (7 bases). Trimming stripped 3 bases from V and 4 bases from J, with 28 bases between. CDR1 is LNHNV, CDR2 YYDKDF, per germline (reference sequence). This CDR3 has 20 residues.

At least ten counts were recorded for this clonotype. The chain links TRBV7-2 to TRBJ2-1; TRBD2 matches at 7 bases. The V gene's germline CDR1 is SGHTA and CDR2 FQGNSA. J lost 7 bases, V lost 1 base, and 1 base had no gene match. The CDR3 totals 13 residues. Here the CDR3 reads CASSLVGGNEQFF. Written as DNA, the CDR3 is TGTGCCAGCAGCTTAGTGGGGGGGAATGAGCAGTTCTTC.

This clonotype is medium-sized. The gene calls are TRBV30 and TRBJ1-5; 10 bases fit TRBD1. The CDR3 has 14 residues. Trimming removed 5 bases from V and 5 bases from J; junction bases left unmatched: 6. Per the germline V gene, CDR1 is GTSNPN and CDR2 is SVGIG (reference sequence). Written as DNA, the CDR3 is TGTGCCTGGGCGACCGGGACAGGGGATCAGCCCCAGCATTTT. It translates to CAWATGTGDQPQHF.

This clonotype was seen at least ten times. The chain recombines TRBV9 with TRBJ1-1; 8 positions agree with TRBD1. This CDR3 spans 18 amino acids. Unmatched junction bases numbered 15, after V lost 0 bases and J lost 5 bases. Germline V CDR1 and CDR2: SGDLS, YYNGEE. The CDR3 region is CASSVEDYRAGGITEAFF. In DNA form, the CDR3 reads TGTGCCAGCAGCGTAGAGGATTATCGGGCAGGGGGCATAACTGAAGCTTTCTTT. Supplemented by reference TRBV9 and TRBJ1-1, the full variable domain reads DSGVTQTPKHLITATGQRVTLRCSPRSGDLSVYWYQQSLDQGLQFLIQYYNGEERAKGNILERFSAQQFPDLHSELNLSSLELGDSALYFCASSVEDYRAGGITEAFFGQGTRLTVV.